A selection of T cell receptor beta chains follows, all from one sample in a study of T cell repertoires in aging, cancer and after chemotherapy. TCRdb called the multiplex PCR reads again in MiXCR, with one record for every CDR3 protein. The table shows some 12,000 distinct CDR3 sequences, with roughly a quarter occurring only once. The sample comprised blood. These receptors all stem from a human donor in good health. Both conserved end residues are part of each CDR3. D genes are given only for firm matches. Expanded clones are given a class, and other clones once, few, many or no size at all.

clone size,V gene,J gene,D gene,CDR3 protein,CDR3 DNA
few,TRBV7-6,TRBJ1-2,TRBD1,CASSPYSGTGGDYGYTF,TGTGCCAGCAGCCCCTACTCCGGGACAGGGGGCGACTATGGCTACACCTTC
NA,TRBV12-3/TRBV12-4,TRBJ2-1,TRBD2,CASSFLASGGLTEQFF,TGTGCCAGCAGTTTCCTGGCTAGCGGGGGGCTTACTGAGCAGTTCTTC
NA,TRBV18,TRBJ1-1,NA,CASSPRIGTRAEAFF,TGTGCCAGCTCACCCCGGATAGGGACCCGGGCTGAAGCTTTCTTT
NA,TRBV5-1,TRBJ2-3,TRBD2,CASSWRTSGGTSTDTQYF,TGCGCCAGCAGCTGGAGGACTAGCGGGGGAACAAGCACAGATACGCAGTATTTT
medium-sized,TRBV11-1,TRBJ1-1,NA,CASSIPRGNTEAFF,TGTGCCAGCAGTATTCCACGGGGAAACACTGAAGCTTTCTTT
few,TRBV12-3/TRBV12-4,TRBJ1-2,NA,CASTPFGAGGYTF,TGTGCCAGCACCCCTTTTGGGGCGGGTGGCTACACCTTC
NA,TRBV30,TRBJ2-3,TRBD2,CAWSPWGTSGGASTQYF,TGTGCCTGGAGCCCCTGGGGTACTAGCGGGGGGGCCAGTACGCAGTATTTT
NA,TRBV6-5,TRBJ2-1,TRBD2,CASPPRVSGGTHRSYNEQFF,TGTGCCAGCCCCCCCCGTGTTAGCGGGGGGACACACCGCTCCTACAATGAGCAGTTCTTC
few,TRBV7-9,TRBJ1-5,NA,CASSLGVRGGNQPQHF,TGTGCCAGCAGCTTAGGGGTCAGAGGGGGCAATCAGCCCCAGCATTTT
few,TRBV7-3,TRBJ1-1,NA,CASSRTGNTEAFF,TGTGCCAGCAGCCGTACAGGGAACACTGAAGCTTTCTTT
few,TRBV4-3,TRBJ1-2,NA,CASSGPRGDNYGYTF,TGCGCCAGCAGCGGGCCCCGGGGGGACAACTATGGCTACACCTTC
NA,TRBV20-1,TRBJ2-2,NA,CSARSGSWGRSTGELFF,TGCAGTGCTAGATCGGGGTCTTGGGGCCGAAGCACCGGGGAGCTGTTTTTT
few,TRBV5-1,TRBJ2-7,TRBD2,CASSSRTSGLSYEQYF,TGCGCCAGCAGCTCCCGGACTAGCGGGCTCTCCTACGAGCAGTACTTC
NA,TRBV19,TRBJ2-2,TRBD1,CDSSLGDRETGELFF,TGTGACAGTAGTCTCGGGGACAGAGAGACCGGGGAGCTGTTTTTT
NA,TRBV10-3,TRBJ2-7,TRBD1,CATATGMGYEQYF,TGTGCCACCGCGACAGGGATGGGGTACGAGCAGTACTTC
medium-sized,TRBV19,TRBJ1-1,NA,CASSRGRDTENTEAFF,TGTGCCAGTAGTAGGGGGAGGGACACCGAGAACACTGAAGCTTTCTTT
few,TRBV6-5,TRBJ1-2,NA,CASSHWGRRVGYTF,TGTGCCAGCAGCCATTGGGGACGCCGGGTGGGCTACACCTTC
medium-sized,TRBV7-9,TRBJ2-7,TRBD1,CASSPGTASSYEQYF,TGTGCCAGCAGCCCCGGGACAGCATCCTCCTACGAGCAGTACTTC
few,TRBV6-2/TRBV6-3,TRBJ2-7,NA,CASAGARSYEQYF,TGTGCCAGCGCGGGGGCCCGTTCCTACGAGCAGTACTTC
medium-sized,TRBV11-2,TRBJ2-7,TRBD1,CASRGTAHEQYF,TGTGCCAGCAGGGGGACAGCCCACGAGCAGTACTTC
medium-sized,TRBV6-5,TRBJ2-7,NA,CASSTSYEQYF,TGTGCCAGCTCGACCTCCTACGAGCAGTACTTC
NA,TRBV5-1,TRBJ2-1,TRBD1,CASSPKRGTDYNNEQFF,TGCGCCAGCAGCCCCAAGAGGGGGACAGATTATAATAATGAGCAGTTCTTC
NA,TRBV21-1,TRBJ2-7,NA,CASSKVEGSGDTYEQYF,TGTGCCAGCAGCAAAGTGGAGGGCTCCGGCGATACCTACGAGCAGTACTTC
few,TRBV27,TRBJ1-6,NA,CASSNNGVGSPLHF,TGTGCCAGCAGCAATAATGGCGTCGGTTCACCCCTCCACTTT
NA,TRBV29-1,TRBJ2-3,TRBD1,CSVARDRVSTDTQYF,TGCAGCGTCGCCCGGGACAGAGTTAGCACAGATACGCAGTATTTT
few,TRBV20-1,TRBJ1-5,NA,CSVGDQPQHF,TGCAGTGTGGGGGACCAGCCCCAGCATTTT
medium-sized,TRBV19,TRBJ1-1,NA,CASSIGGLRGGNTEAFF,TGTGCCAGTAGTATCGGAGGGTTAAGGGGGGGGAACACTGAAGCTTTCTTT
few,TRBV27,TRBJ1-1,NA,CAIPGEGRRTEAFF,TGTGCCATCCCAGGGGAAGGGCGAAGGACTGAAGCTTTCTTT
NA,TRBV5-5,TRBJ2-5,TRBD2,CASSLVTSSETQYF,TGTGCCAGCAGCTTGGTGACTAGCTCCGAGACCCAGTACTTC
few,TRBV5-6,TRBJ1-1,TRBD1,CASSLGAGGFTEAFF,TGTGCCAGCAGCTTGGGGGCAGGGGGCTTTACTGAAGCTTTCTTT
medium-sized,TRBV19,TRBJ1-2,NA,CATWDIGVGYTF,TGTGCCACCTGGGACATAGGCGTTGGCTACACCTTC
few,TRBV28,TRBJ2-5,NA,CASSARPWTGHVAQYF,TGTGCCAGCAGCGCGAGACCTTGGACGGGTCATGTGGCCCAGTACTTC
few,TRBV4-3,TRBJ2-6,NA,CASSQDGTGANVLTF,TGCGCCAGCAGCCAAGATGGGACTGGGGCCAACGTCCTGACTTTC
NA,TRBV5-4,TRBJ2-7,TRBD1,CASSLGGTGSYEQYF,TGTGCCAGCAGCTTGGGTGGGACAGGCTCCTACGAGCAGTACTTC
few,TRBV5-4,TRBJ2-6,TRBD2,CASSPAGGRGANVLTF,TGTGCCAGCAGCCCGGCGGGGGGGCGTGGGGCCAACGTCCTGACTTTC
NA,TRBV10-3,TRBJ2-7,NA,CAISELVGFSSYEQYF,TGTGCCATCAGTGAATTGGTGGGGTTTAGCTCCTACGAGCAGTACTTC
NA,TRBV19,TRBJ2-2,NA,CASRSLLGRANTGELFF,TGTGCCAGTAGGAGTTTGTTGGGCAGAGCGAACACCGGGGAGCTGTTTTTT
medium-sized,TRBV15,TRBJ2-7,TRBD1,CATSQGGAYEQYF,TGTGCCACCAGTCAAGGGGGCGCCTACGAGCAGTACTTC
few,TRBV30,TRBJ1-4,NA,CAWRRKGTTNEKLFF,TGTGCCTGGAGGCGGAAGGGGACAACTAATGAAAAACTGTTTTTT
NA,TRBV13,TRBJ2-3,NA,CASSGGAGAQYF,TGTGCCAGCAGTGGGGGGGCTGGGGCGCAGTATTTT
few,TRBV5-5,TRBJ1-4,TRBD1,CASSFNTGAREKLFF,TGTGCCAGCAGCTTTAACACAGGGGCGAGGGAAAAACTGTTTTTT
medium-sized,TRBV27,TRBJ2-7,TRBD1,CASSRQGLAYEQYF,TGTGCCAGCAGCAGACAGGGGCTCGCCTACGAGCAGTACTTC
NA,TRBV7-2,TRBJ2-2,NA,CASSSVKGLGELFF,TGTGCCAGCAGCTCAGTGAAGGGGTTAGGGGAGCTGTTTTTT
medium-sized,TRBV19,TRBJ2-1,NA,CASSIRVSGRLSYNEQFF,TGTGCCAGTAGTATCCGGGTGAGTGGGCGGCTCTCCTACAATGAGCAGTTCTTC
few,TRBV30,TRBJ2-4,NA,CAWRSPTGRAKNIQYF,TGTGCCTGGAGGTCTCCGACAGGGAGGGCCAAAAACATTCAGTACTTC
medium-sized,TRBV30,TRBJ1-6,TRBD1,CAWAWTGANSPLHF,TGTGCCTGGGCTTGGACAGGGGCGAATTCACCCCTCCACTTT